Below are 21 T cell receptor beta chains sequenced from a single sample in a study of cytomegalovirus exposure and HLA in healthy donors. This PCR relied on a set of 60 Vbeta primers and 13 Jbeta primers. Sequencing used immunoSEQ multiplex PCR; TCRdb keeps in-frame clones, though not all of them. Here the sample spans 150,000 or so clones, 65% to 85% being singletons. The sequenced material came from PBMCs. The receptors come from a man between 40 and 49 years old in good health and CMV-seropositive.

The chain carries TRBV11-2 and TRBJ1-1; D is possibly TRBD1 (6 bases). The germline gives CDR1 SGHAT, CDR2 FQNNGV. The CDR3 length is 15 residues. V lost 4 bases, J lost 2 bases, and 14 bases lay in between. The CDR3 region is CASSSFGGRNTEAFF. CDR3 DNA: TGTGCCAGCAGCTCGTTCGGGGGGCGCAACACTGAAGCTTTCTTT.

The chain links TRBV2 to TRBJ1-4; 8 positions match TRBD1. Germline V gene lookup returns CDR1 SNHLY and CDR2 FYNNEI. The CDR3 is made up of 16 amino acids. The trim removed 5 bases at V and 4 bases at J, leaving 9 bases unmatched. The CDR3 spells CASSPRTGRGNEKLFF. The CDR3 coding sequence is TGTGCCAGCAGTCCTCGGACAGGGCGGGGTAATGAAAAACTGTTTTTT.

Here the CDR3 DNA reads TGTGCCAGCTTAAGACAGGGTGGTAATGAAAAACTGTTTTTT. It codes for CASLRQGGNEKLFF. The chain is built from TRBV6-1 and TRBJ1-4; TRBD1 matches 7 bases. The J segment lost 4 bases and the V segment lost 8 bases, leaving 7 bases of the junction unmatched. This CDR3 is 14 amino acids long. Looked up from germline, CDR1 is MNHNS and CDR2 is SASEGT.

The V gene is TRBV29-1, the J gene TRBJ1-2, with D possibly being TRBD1 (5 bases). V lost 6 bases and J lost 6, with 20 bases in between. The CDR3 is 14 residues long. The V gene's germline CDR1 is SQVTM and CDR2 ANQGSEA. The CDR3 loop reads CSVGGGSANDGYTF. As DNA, the CDR3 is TGCAGCGTGGGGGGAGGCAGTGCTAATGATGGCTACACCTTC.

This sequence joins TRBV4-3 and TRBJ2-3, with D possibly being TRBD1 (5 bases). With 4 bases removed from V and 0 bases from J, the gap between germline ends came to 8 bases. The CDR3 is 14 amino acids. Germline values: CDR1 LGHNA, CDR2 YSLEER. CDR3 coding DNA: TGCGCCAGCAGCCGGTCAGGGAGCACAGATACGCAGTATTTT. Amino acid sequence: CASSRSGSTDTQYF.

The chain recombines TRBV6-1 with TRBJ1-1; D gene ambiguous. This CDR3 comprises 13 residues. Germline CDR1 and CDR2: MNHNS and SASEGT. V dropped 10 bases and J dropped 1 base, with 13 bases sitting between them. The CDR3 DNA follows: TGTGCCACCTACGGGCGGGGGAACACTGAAGCTTTCTTT. Translated, it gives CATYGRGNTEAFF.

This clone has more than one count but fewer than ten. This chain links TRBV5-6 with TRBJ1-5; 7 bases agree with TRBD1. J was trimmed by 3 bases and V by 0 bases; bases with no gene match: 6. The germline V gene encodes CDR1 SGHDT and CDR2 YYEEEE. This CDR3 region has 16 residues. In DNA, the CDR3 is TGTGCCAGCAGCTTGGCCGCGGGACAGACCAATCAGCCCCAGCATTTT. This translates into CASSLAAGQTNQPQHF.

The chain couples TRBV7-9 to TRBJ2-5, with 7 bases identical to TRBD2. The CDR3 covers 17 residues. J gave up 1 base and V 0 bases, and 8 bases lay outside the gene matches. CDR1 is SEHNR, CDR2 FQNEAQ, per germline (reference sequence). CDR3 bases: TGTGCCAGCAGCTTAGCGATGGGAGGGGTGATCCAAGAGACCCAGTACTTC. As protein: CASSLAMGGVIQETQYF.

CDR3 bases: TGTGCCAGCAGCTCGATCCGGGACACCACTGAAGCTTTCTTT. It encodes CASSSIRDTTEAFF. This sequence joins TRBV11-2 and TRBJ1-1, with D perhaps matching TRBD1 (6 bases). The germline gives CDR1 SGHAT, CDR2 FQNNGV. The CDR3 runs 14 residues. Trimming pared 4 bases from V and 4 bases from J, leaving 13 bases between.

The rearrangement joins TRBV6-5 to TRBJ1-4; tentative D call: TRBD1 (6 bases). The V end lost 4 bases, the J end lost 8 bases, and 14 bases lay between the germline ends. This CDR3 is 14 amino acids long. CDR1 MNHEY and CDR2 SVGAGI come from the germline V gene. CDR3 amino acids: CASSSTGFGEKLFF. The CDR3 nucleotides are TGTGCCAGCAGTTCGACAGGATTTGGAGAAAAACTGTTTTTT.

The V gene is TRBV19, the J gene TRBJ2-5, with a tentative D call TRBD1 (6 bases). The CDR3 has 16 amino acids. V lost 0 bases, J lost 5 bases, and 16 bases lay in between. CDR1 LNHDA and CDR2 SQIVND come from the germline V gene (reference sequence). CDR3 DNA: TGTGCCAGTAGTATAGATGGAACAGGGTTGGGGGAGACCCAGTACTTC. Translating it yields CASSIDGTGLGETQYF.

This rearrangement joins TRBV19 to TRBJ1-3, with a tentative D call TRBD1 (5 bases). V was cut by 6 bases and J by 2 bases, with 14 bases left in between. Germline CDR1 reads LNHDA; CDR2 reads SQIVND (reference sequence). CDR3 length: 15 amino acids. The DNA of the CDR3 is TGTGCCAGTAGCAGCGGGGGTGGCACTGGAAACACCATATATTTT. It encodes CASSSGGGTGNTIYF. Full variable domain (rest looked up from reference TRBV19 and TRBJ1-3): DGGITQSPKYLFRKEGQNVTLSCEQNLNHDAMYWYRQDPGQGLRLIYYSQIVNDFQKGDIAEGYSVSREKKESFPLTVTSAQKNPTAFYLCASSSGGGTGNTIYFGEGSWLTVV.

This sequence joins TRBV10-2 and TRBJ2-3; 10 bases fit TRBD2. Trimming cost V 8 bases and J 1 base; bases outside gene matches: 6. Germline values: CDR1 WSHSY, CDR2 SAAADI. The CDR3 is 15 residues long. CDR3 DNA sequence: TGCGCCAGCGGAGGTAGCGGGGGGCGCACAGATACGCAGTATTTT. Encoded protein: CASGGSGGRTDTQYF.

The chain is built from TRBV27 and TRBJ1-1; maybe TRBD1 (6 bases). The germline V and J ends were trimmed by 4 bases and 5 bases, with 11 bases remaining between them. The CDR3 runs to 13 residues. Per the germline V gene, CDR1 is MNHEY and CDR2 is SMNVEV (reference sequence). CDR3 residues: CASSSQGRTEAFF. Written as DNA, the CDR3 is TGTGCCAGCAGTTCACAGGGTAGGACTGAAGCTTTCTTT.

The chain carries TRBV7-9 and TRBJ2-7; 8 bases are a match to TRBD1. This CDR3 contains 14 residues. Germline lookup yields CDR1 SEHNR and CDR2 FQNEAQ (reference sequence). Trimming took 7 bases from V and 3 from J; bases not matched to a gene: 8. CDR3 sequence: CASTRSGQGYEQYF. The CDR3 DNA sequence: TGTGCCAGCACCCGTTCAGGACAGGGCTACGAGCAGTACTTC.

V and J are TRBV11-2 and TRBJ2-7, with a tentative D call TRBD1 (6 bases). CDR1 and CDR2 from the germline V gene are SGHAT and FQNNGV. The ends were cut back, 5 bases at V and 2 bases at J, with 16 bases in the middle. This CDR3 region has 15 residues. The DNA for the CDR3 is TGTGCCAGCAGCCCTCTGGACAGTCACCCCTACGAGCAGTACTTC. Translated, it gives CASSPLDSHPYEQYF. The variable domain in full, with the rest retrieved from reference TRBV11-2 and TRBJ2-7, is EAGVAQSPRYKIIEKRQSVAFWCNPISGHATLYWYQQILGQGPKLLIQFQNNGVVDDSQLPKDRFSAERLKGVDSTLKIQPAKLEDSAVYLCASSPLDSHPYEQYFGPGTRLTVT.

The table lists this clone with a few counts. The rearrangement uses TRBV4-1 and TRBJ1-6; D is possibly TRBD1 (5 bases). Trimming took 3 bases from V and 10 from J, leaving 19 bases between them. This CDR3 is built from 16 residues. Per the germline V gene, CDR1 is MGHRA and CDR2 is YSYEKL. Here the CDR3 reads CASSQFRGEGRSPLHF. In DNA form, the CDR3 reads TGCGCCAGCAGCCAGTTCCGAGGGGAGGGAAGGTCACCCCTCCACTTT.

The rearrangement uses TRBV10-3 and TRBJ1-3; D not certain. Germline V gene lookup returns CDR1 ENHRY and CDR2 SYGVKD. The CDR3 totals 13 residues. V was cut by 11 bases and J by 0 bases, with 11 bases left in between. DNA of the CDR3: TGTGCCGCTCGGACTGGCTCTGGAAACACCATATATTTT. Its protein product is CAARTGSGNTIYF.

The J gene is TRBJ2-7, the V gene TRBV5-1; 7 bases line up with TRBD1. Germline CDR1 and CDR2: SGHRS and YFSETQ. V lost 0 bases to trimming and J lost 0 bases; unmatched junction nucleotides: 9. The CDR3 sequence is 17 residues long. CDR3 in DNA: TGCGCCAGCAGCTTGGCGGGACAGCCGACCCTCTCCTACGAGCAGTACTTC. Translating gives CASSLAGQPTLSYEQYF.

This clone has more than one count but fewer than ten. J is TRBJ2-2 and V is TRBV7-2; 12 positions agree with TRBD2. V lost 8 bases, J lost 4 bases, and 8 bases stayed unmatched. The germline V gene encodes CDR1 SGHTA and CDR2 FQGNSA. The CDR3 totals 16 residues. The CDR3 DNA is TGTGCCAGCGGTACTAGCGGGGGGCGGGGCACCGGGGAGCTGTTTTTT. Translation gives CASGTSGGRGTGELFF.

The chain is built from TRBV9 and TRBJ1-6; TRBD1 matches at 7 bases. The CDR3 runs 15 residues. Germline CDR1 SGDLS, CDR2 YYNGEE. Trimming removed 3 bases from V and 9 bases from J; junction bases left unmatched: 9. The DNA of the CDR3 is TGTGCCAGCAGCGCCCCAGGGGGAGGAGGTTCACCCCTCCACTTT. Translating it yields CASSAPGGGGSPLHF.